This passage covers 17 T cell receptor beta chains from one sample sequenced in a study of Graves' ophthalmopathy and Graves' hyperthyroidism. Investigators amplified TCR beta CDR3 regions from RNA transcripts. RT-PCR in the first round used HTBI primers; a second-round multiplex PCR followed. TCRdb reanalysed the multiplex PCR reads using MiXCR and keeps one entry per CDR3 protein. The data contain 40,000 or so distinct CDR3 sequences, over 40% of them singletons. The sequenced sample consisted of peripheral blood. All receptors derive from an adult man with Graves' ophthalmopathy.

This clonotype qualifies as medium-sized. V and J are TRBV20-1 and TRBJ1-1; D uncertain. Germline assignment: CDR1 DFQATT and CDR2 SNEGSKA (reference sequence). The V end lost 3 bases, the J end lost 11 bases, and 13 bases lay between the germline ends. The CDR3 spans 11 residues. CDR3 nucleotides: TGCAGTGCTAGTATGTTAAGAGAGGCTTTCTTT. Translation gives CSASMLREAFF.

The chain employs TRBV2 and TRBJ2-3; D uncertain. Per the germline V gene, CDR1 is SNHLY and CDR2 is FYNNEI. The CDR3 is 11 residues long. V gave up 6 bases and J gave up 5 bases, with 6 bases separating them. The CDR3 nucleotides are TGTGCCAGCAGGATCATAGATACGCAGTATTTT. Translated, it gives CASRIIDTQYF.

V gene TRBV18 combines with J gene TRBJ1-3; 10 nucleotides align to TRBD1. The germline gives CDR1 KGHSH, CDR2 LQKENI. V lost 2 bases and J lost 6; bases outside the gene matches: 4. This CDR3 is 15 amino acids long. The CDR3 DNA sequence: TGTGCCAGCTCACCAAACGGACAGGGGGTAAACACCATATATTTT. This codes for CASSPNGQGVNTIYF.

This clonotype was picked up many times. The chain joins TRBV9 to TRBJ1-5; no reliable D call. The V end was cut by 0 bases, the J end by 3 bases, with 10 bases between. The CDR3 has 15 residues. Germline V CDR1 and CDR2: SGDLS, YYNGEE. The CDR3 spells CASSVGQNFNQPQHF. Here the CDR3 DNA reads TGTGCCAGCAGCGTAGGACAAAACTTCAATCAGCCCCAGCATTTT.

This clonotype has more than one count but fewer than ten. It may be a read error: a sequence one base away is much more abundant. The CDR3 is CASRGGGYNEQFF. The CDR3 bases are TGTGCCAGCCGAGGGGGAGGGTACAATGAGCAGTTCTTC. The J gene is TRBJ2-1, the V gene TRBV27; tentatively, D is TRBD2 (7 bases). The V and J ends lost 8 bases and 4 bases respectively, with 12 bases between them. The germline CDR1 and CDR2 sequences are MNHEY and SMNVEV (reference sequence). The CDR3 has 13 amino acids.

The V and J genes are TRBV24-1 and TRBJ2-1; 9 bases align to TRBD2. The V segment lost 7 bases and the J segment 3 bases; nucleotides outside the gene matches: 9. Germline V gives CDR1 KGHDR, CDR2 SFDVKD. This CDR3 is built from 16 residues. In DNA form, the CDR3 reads TGTGCCACCAGCGCTCGGGCTAGCGGGAACTACAATGAGCAGTTCTTC. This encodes CATSARASGNYNEQFF.

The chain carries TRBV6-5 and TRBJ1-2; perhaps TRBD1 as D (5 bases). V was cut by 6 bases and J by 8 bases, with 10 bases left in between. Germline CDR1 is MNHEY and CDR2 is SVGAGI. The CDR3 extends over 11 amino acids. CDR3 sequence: CASRSGSGYTF. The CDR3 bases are TGTGCCAGCAGATCAGGGAGCGGCTACACCTTC.

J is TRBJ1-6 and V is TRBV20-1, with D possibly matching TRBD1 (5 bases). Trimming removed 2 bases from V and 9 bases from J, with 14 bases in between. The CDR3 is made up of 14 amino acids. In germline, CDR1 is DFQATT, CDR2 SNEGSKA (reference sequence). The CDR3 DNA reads TGCAGTGCTAGAAAACAGGACTTGGGTTCACCCCTCCACTTT. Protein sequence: CSARKQDLGSPLHF.

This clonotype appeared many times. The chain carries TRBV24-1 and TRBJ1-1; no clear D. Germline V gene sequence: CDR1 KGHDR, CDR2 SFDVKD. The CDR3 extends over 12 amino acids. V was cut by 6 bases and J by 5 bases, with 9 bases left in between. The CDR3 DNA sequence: TGTGCCACCAGTTCCGGGAATACTGAAGCTTTCTTT. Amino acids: CATSSGNTEAFF.

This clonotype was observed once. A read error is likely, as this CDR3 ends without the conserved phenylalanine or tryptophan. The CDR3 spells CASSLGGGQETQYL. The CDR3 nucleotides are TGTGCCAGCAGCTTAGGGGGAGGGCAAGAGACCCAGTACTTA. V is TRBV7-9 and J is TRBJ2-5; 7 nucleotides match TRBD2. The junction had 1 base not matched to a gene; V was cut back by 1 base and J by 2 bases. Germline assignment: CDR1 SEHNR and CDR2 FQNEAQ (reference sequence). The CDR3 sequence is 14 residues long.

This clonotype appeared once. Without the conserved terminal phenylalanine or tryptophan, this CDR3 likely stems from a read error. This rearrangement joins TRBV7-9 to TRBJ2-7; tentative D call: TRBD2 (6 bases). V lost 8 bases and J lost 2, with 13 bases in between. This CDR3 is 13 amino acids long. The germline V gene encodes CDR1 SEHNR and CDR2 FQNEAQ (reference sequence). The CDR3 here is CASGGVGTYEQYY. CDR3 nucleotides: TGTGCCAGCGGCGGGGTGGGAACCTACGAGCAGTACTAC.

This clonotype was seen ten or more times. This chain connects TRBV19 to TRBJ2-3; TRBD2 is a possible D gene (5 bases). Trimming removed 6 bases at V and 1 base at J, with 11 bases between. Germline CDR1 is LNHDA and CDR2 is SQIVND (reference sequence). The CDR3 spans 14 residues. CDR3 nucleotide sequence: TGTGCCAGTAGAACGAGAGGGCGCACAGATACGCAGTATTTT. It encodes CASRTRGRTDTQYF.

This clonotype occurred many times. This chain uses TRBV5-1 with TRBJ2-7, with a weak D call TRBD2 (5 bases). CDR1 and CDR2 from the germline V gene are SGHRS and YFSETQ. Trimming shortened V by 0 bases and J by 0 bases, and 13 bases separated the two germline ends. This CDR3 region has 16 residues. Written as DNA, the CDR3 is TGCGCCAGCAGCTTGGCTGGTAGCGCGAGCTCCTACGAGCAGTACTTC. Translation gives CASSLAGSASSYEQYF.

The CDR3 region is CASSIDPSGGAVDTQYF. The CDR3 DNA sequence: TGTGCCAGTAGTATAGACCCTAGCGGGGGGGCCGTGGATACGCAGTATTTT. The genes are TRBV19 and TRBJ2-3; TRBD2 matches 12 bases. Trimming took 0 bases from V and 6 from J; bases not matched to a gene: 7. Germline loops: CDR1 LNHDA, CDR2 SQIVND (reference sequence). The CDR3 has 17 residues.

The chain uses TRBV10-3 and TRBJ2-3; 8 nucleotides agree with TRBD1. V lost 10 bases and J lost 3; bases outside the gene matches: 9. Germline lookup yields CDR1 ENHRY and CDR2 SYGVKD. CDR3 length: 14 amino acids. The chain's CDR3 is CASGQGGRTDTQYF. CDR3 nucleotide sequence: TGTGCCAGCGGACAGGGAGGAAGGACAGATACGCAGTATTTT.

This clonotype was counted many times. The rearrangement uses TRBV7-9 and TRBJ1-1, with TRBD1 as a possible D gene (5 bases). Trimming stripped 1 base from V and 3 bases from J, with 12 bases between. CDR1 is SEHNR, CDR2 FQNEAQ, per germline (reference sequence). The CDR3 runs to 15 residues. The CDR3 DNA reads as TGTGCCAGCAGCTTAGTGGTGGGGCTGGACACTGAAGCTTTCTTT. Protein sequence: CASSLVVGLDTEAFF.

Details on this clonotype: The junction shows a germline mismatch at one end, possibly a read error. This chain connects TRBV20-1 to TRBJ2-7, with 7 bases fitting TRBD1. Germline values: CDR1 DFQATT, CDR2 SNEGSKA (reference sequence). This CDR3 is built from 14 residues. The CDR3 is CSASGQGVSYKQYF. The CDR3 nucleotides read TGCAGTGCCAGCGGTCAGGGGGTTTCCTACAAGCAGTACTTC.